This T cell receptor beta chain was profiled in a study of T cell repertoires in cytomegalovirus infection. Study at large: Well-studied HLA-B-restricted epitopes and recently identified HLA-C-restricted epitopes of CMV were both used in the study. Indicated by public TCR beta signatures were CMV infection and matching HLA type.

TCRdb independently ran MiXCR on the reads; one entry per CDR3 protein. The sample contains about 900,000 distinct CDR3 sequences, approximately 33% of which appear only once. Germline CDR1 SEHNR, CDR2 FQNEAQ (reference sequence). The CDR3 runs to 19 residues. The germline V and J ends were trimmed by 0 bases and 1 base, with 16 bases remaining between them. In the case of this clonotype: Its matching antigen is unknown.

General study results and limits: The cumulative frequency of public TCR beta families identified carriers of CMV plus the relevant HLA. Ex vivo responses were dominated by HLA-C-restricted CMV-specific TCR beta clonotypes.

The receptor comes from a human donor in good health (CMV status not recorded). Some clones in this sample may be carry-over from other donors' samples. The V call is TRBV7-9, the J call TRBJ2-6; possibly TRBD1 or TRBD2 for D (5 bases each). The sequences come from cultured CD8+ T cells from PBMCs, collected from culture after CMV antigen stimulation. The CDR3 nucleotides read TGTGCCAGCAGCTTAGCCCCGGGGCAGGCCAAATCTGGGGCCAACGTCCTGACTTTC. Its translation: CASSLAPGQAKSGANVLTF. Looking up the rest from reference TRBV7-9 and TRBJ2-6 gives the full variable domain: DTGVSQNPRHKITKRGQNVTFRCDPISEHNRLYWYRQTLGQGPEFLTYFQNEAQLEKSRLLSDRFSAERPKGSFSTLEIQRTEQGDSAMYLCASSLAPGQAKSGANVLTFGAGSRLTVL.